Below are 8 T cell receptor beta chains sequenced from a single sample in a study of Ad26.COV2.S vaccination and SARS-CoV-2 variants. Treatment defined: about 20 received Ad26.COV2.S at low or high dose, single or two shots; 5 received placebo; per-sample allocation not given. All samples were drawn on day 63, counting from the first vaccine or placebo injection. Assay: immunoSEQ multiplex PCR; the TCRdb copy retains only in-frame clones and omits some. The sample comprises about 350,000 clones, 70% to 90% of which are singletons, and around a tenth rests with the top ten. The sample in question was peripheral blood, obtained in a trial of Ad26.COV2.S vaccine versus placebo. The receptors originated from a person between 18 and 59 years old who received the Ad26.COV2.S COVID-19 vaccine or a placebo.

This clone was seen a handful of times. The rearrangement links TRBV7-2 to TRBJ1-6; TRBD1 aligns across 10 bases. From germline, CDR1 is SGHTA and CDR2 FQGNSA. J was trimmed by 7 bases and V by 5 bases; bases with no gene match: 5. The CDR3 covers 15 residues. This CDR3 reads CASSLDRGRNSPLHF. The CDR3 DNA follows: TGTGCCAGCAGCCTTGACAGGGGGCGGAATTCACCCCTCCACTTT.

The genes are TRBV5-4 and TRBJ2-7; 8 bases are a match to TRBD2. The germline V gene has CDR1 SGHNT and CDR2 YYREEE (reference sequence). V gave up 3 bases and J gave up 1 base; unmatched junction bases: 9. The CDR3 is 16 residues long. CDR3 coding DNA: TGTGCCAGCAGCTCCCCCGGTATAGCGGGGTCCTACGAGCAGTACTTC. Translation: CASSSPGIAGSYEQYF.

The rearrangement links TRBV4-2 to TRBJ1-6; weak D call: TRBD1 (5 bases). V lost 0 bases, J lost 15 bases, and 15 bases lay in between. CDR1 is LGHNA, CDR2 YNFKEQ, per germline. The CDR3 contains 14 residues. The CDR3 spells CASSQEGDRRGLHF. The DNA for the CDR3 is TGTGCCAGCAGCCAAGAGGGGGACCGGAGGGGCCTCCACTTT.

This clone was seen once. V usage is TRBV6-1 and J usage is TRBJ2-7, with no clear D. Trimming removed 3 bases from V and 3 bases from J, with 9 bases in between. CDR1 and CDR2 (germline): MNHNS, SASEGT. CDR3 length equals 13 residues. The CDR3 nucleotides are TGTGCCAGCAGTGAGCACGGAAACTACGAGCAGTACTTC. It specifies CASSEHGNYEQYF.

This clone has a handful of counts. The V call is TRBV20-1, the J call TRBJ2-3; no clear D. Deletions cut 5 bases from V and 6 bases from J, with 3 bases between. Germline V gene data show CDR1 as DFQATT and CDR2 as SNEGSKA (reference sequence). This CDR3 is built from 9 residues. The CDR3 loop is CSAPDTQYF. CDR3 bases: TGCAGTGCTCCGGATACGCAGTATTTT.

This clone was seen a single time. The rearrangement joins TRBV28 to TRBJ1-1; the D gene is possibly TRBD1 (6 bases). The CDR3 runs to 14 residues. Trimming shortened V by 3 bases and J by 1 base, and 9 bases separated the two germline ends. CDR1 and CDR2 from the germline V gene are MDHEN and SYDVKM. The CDR3 nucleotides are TGTGCCAGCAGTTTCGTCAGGGGGAACACTGAAGCTTTCTTT. Residues: CASSFVRGNTEAFF.

This clone was counted only a few times. The chain is built from TRBV19 and TRBJ1-2; 7 nucleotides agree with TRBD1. Looked up from germline, CDR1 is LNHDA and CDR2 is SQIVND (reference sequence). The CDR3 is made up of 14 amino acids. V shed 7 bases, J shed 5 bases, and the junction held 10 bases outside the gene matches. As DNA, the CDR3 is TGTGCCAGTACCCGACAGGGAAATCGATATGGCTACACCTTC. It encodes CASTRQGNRYGYTF.

The chain joins TRBV6-2 or TRBV6-3 to TRBJ2-7; D is tentatively TRBD1 or TRBD2 (5 bases each). Trimming took off 0 bases at V and 9 bases at J, with 9 bases between the two ends. CDR1 is MNHEY and CDR2 is SVGEGT in the germline V gene. The CDR3 consists of 12 residues. CDR3 in DNA: TGTGCCAGCAGTTACTCGGGACCGCGGCAGTACTTC. Protein product: CASSYSGPRQYF.